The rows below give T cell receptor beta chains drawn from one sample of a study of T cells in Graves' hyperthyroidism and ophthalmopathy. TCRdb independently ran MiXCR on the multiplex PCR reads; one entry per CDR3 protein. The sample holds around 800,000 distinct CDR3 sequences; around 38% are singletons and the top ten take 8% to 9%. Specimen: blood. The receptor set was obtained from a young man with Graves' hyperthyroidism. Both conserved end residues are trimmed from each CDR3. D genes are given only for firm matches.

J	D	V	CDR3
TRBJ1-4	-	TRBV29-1	SVDEGLEEKLF
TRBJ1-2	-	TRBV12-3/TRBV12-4	ASSSYYGYT
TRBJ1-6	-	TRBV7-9	ASSWGRDSPLH
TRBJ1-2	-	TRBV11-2	ASSWGTLYGYT
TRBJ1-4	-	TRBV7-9	ASSYQRTTEKLF
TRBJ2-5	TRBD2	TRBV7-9	ASSLESSGTEETQY
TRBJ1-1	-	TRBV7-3	ASSSSGHPNTEAF
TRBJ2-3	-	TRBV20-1	SVPRLDTQY
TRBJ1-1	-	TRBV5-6	ASHMGNTEAF
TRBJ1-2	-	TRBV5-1	ASSLGTGTIYGYT
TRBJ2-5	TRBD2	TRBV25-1	ASSESLAGEETQY
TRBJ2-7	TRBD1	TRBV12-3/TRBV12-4	ASSRGQGALDEQY
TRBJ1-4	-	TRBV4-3	ASSQDLNYEGEKLF
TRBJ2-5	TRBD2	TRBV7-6	ASSLPGLAGGQGGETQY
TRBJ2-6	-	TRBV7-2	ASSSRASGANVLT
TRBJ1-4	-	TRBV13	ASSAGLHEKLF
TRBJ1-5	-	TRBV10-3	ASSYSTDVWHSNQPQH
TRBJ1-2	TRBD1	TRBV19	ASSIMDQGVGSGYT
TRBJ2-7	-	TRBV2	AISSGDSYEQY